These T cell receptor beta chains were read from a single sample in a study of cytotoxic CD8 clonotypes in ibrutinib-treated CLL. TCRdb keeps only in-frame clones here, not all; method: immunoSEQ multiplex PCR. Found here are fewer than 50,000 clones, 53% of them singletons; the top ten hold approximately 30%. Material: PBMCs, obtained after 12 months of ibrutinib treatment. The receptors stem from a human donor with chronic lymphocytic leukemia. Both conserved end residues are trimmed from each CDR3. The order of the fields is J gene, V gene, CDR3 protein.

>TRBJ1-2|TRBV28
ASSFLGGTYGYT
>TRBJ1-2|TRBV13
ASSFNRVAYGYT
>TRBJ2-7|TRBV15
ATSRGTSYEQY
>TRBJ1-1|TRBV5-1
ASSLLGSSNTEAF
>TRBJ2-7|TRBV6-1
ASSGRGAAYEQY
>TRBJ2-7|TRBV7-9
ASRDYQGEGYEQY
>TRBJ2-1|TRBV7-3
ASSPRLADEQF
>TRBJ2-7|TRBV9
ASSAGSEQY
>TRBJ2-7|TRBV2
ASKQESVEQY
>TRBJ2-2|TRBV7-7
ASSFGLAANTGELF
>TRBJ1-3|TRBV1
TSSLDMGPSSGNTIY
>TRBJ2-2|TRBV7-6
ASSLEAPGAHGELF
>TRBJ2-7|TRBV5-6
ASSLVRGGEQY
>TRBJ1-3|TRBV6-6
ASSRGQGNTIY
>TRBJ1-6|TRBV7-2
ASSFQGASPLH
>TRBJ1-2|TRBV30
AWSVLRQGHGYT
>TRBJ1-1|TRBV18
ASSPQGGVSEAF
>TRBJ2-6|TRBV9
ASSVEGDRPSGANVLT
>TRBJ1-1|TRBV25-1
ASSESLLLAEAF
>TRBJ1-1|TRBV18
ASATDINTEAF
>TRBJ2-6|TRBV27
ASSPDGSGANVLT
>TRBJ1-6|TRBV30
AWSIVDDSPLH
>TRBJ2-2|TRBV7-6
ASSLDPDRSTGELF
>TRBJ1-1|TRBV19
ASSGGRWNTEAF
>TRBJ2-1|TRBV18
ASSPWASGNPWDEQF
>TRBJ2-5|TRBV13
ASQDYREETQY